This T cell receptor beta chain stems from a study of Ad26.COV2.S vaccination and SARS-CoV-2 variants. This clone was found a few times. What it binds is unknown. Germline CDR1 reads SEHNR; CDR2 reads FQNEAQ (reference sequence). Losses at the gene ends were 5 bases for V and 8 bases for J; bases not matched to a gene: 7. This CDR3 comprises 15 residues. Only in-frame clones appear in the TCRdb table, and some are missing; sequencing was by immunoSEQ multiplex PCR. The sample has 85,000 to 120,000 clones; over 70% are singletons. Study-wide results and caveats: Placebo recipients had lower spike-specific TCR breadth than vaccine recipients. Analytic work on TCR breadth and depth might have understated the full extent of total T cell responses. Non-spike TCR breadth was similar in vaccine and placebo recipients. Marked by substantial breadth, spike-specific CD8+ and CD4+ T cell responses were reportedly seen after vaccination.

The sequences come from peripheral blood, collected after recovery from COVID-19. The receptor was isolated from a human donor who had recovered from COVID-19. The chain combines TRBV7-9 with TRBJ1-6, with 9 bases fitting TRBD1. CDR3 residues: CASSLQGARDSPLHF. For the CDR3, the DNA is TGTGCCAGCAGCCTACAGGGGGCAAGGGATTCACCCCTCCACTTT.